The clone carrying this TCR beta chain was counted only a few times. From germline, CDR1 is MNHEY and CDR2 SVGAGI. V lost 0 bases and J lost 6, with 9 bases in between. The CDR3 contains 14 residues. Each CDR3 protein gets one entry after TCRdb re-called the RT-PCR reads with MiXCR. This sample has about 700,000 distinct CDR3 sequences, with 12% to 15% found just once. This receptor was obtained from a female donor in good health, serving as a healthy control. The rearrangement joins TRBV6-5 to TRBJ2-1; no reliable D call. Sequenced input: memory CD4+ T cells from blood. In DNA form, the CDR3 reads TGTGCCAGCAGTTACTCCGACGGATCCAATGAGCAGTTCTTC. Translating gives CASSYSDGSNEQFF.